The source of this TCR beta chain is a study of blood T cell repertoires in COVID-19. Only in-frame clones appear in the TCRdb table, and some are missing; sequencing was by immunoSEQ multiplex PCR. Among some 82,000 clones, roughly nine tenths were seen once, and the ten largest hold 1.9%. Germline V gives CDR1 SGHRS, CDR2 YFSETQ. This CDR3 is built from 13 residues. The junction had 2 bases not matched to a gene; V was cut back by 1 base and J by 5 bases. The clonotype was recovered from a woman aged 50 to 65 in a cohort sampled during active COVID-19. Sequencing was carried out using peripheral blood. The chain joins TRBV5-1 to TRBJ1-1, with 7 bases identical to TRBD1. The CDR3 sequence: CASSLPGGTEAFF. DNA of the CDR3: TGCGCCAGCAGCTTGCCAGGGGGGACTGAAGCTTTCTTT.